This T cell receptor (beta chain) stems from a study of blood T cell repertoires in COVID-19 (TCRdb year 2020). Study-level background: Samples from collaborators originated in the United States, Italy and Spain and spanned both the acute and convalescent phases of COVID-19. The material from the prospective study consisted of cDNA or gDNA derived from T cells, B-cell-depleted T cells, or PBMCs. Subjects who had been exposed to COVID-19, were actively infected with it, or had recovered from it provided the deeply sampled blood TCRbeta repertoires that made up the dataset. The repertoires were released in a freely available public database meant as a resource for research on the immune response to SARS-CoV-2. Samples were obtained from the ongoing ImmuneRACE study (first 160 participants) and from 1,000 to 1,500 subjects provided by 6 global collaborators. Sample metadata almost always included a de-identified subject ID, COVID-19 status, age in years and sex. Where available, HLA class I and class II types were taken from metadata supplied by the sample provider and were not determined by assay-based typing. Study-wide conclusions, independent of this receptor: Clinical and demographic metadata were provided uncurated, with the amount varying by source and participant.

In the prospective study, participants were roughly 18 to 100 years old, resided in approximately 25 geographic areas of the United States, and were enrolled through a virtual design. Cohort assignment in the prospective study relied on participant-reported clinical history from a screening survey and a study questionnaire. Exposed participants had been in contact with someone with a PCR-confirmed or clinician-diagnosed COVID-19 case within 2 weeks of study entry. In the prospective study, whole blood, serum and a nasopharyngeal or oropharyngeal swab were collected from each participant by mobile phlebotomists. Additional blood draws and questionnaires over an approximately 2-month period could optionally be provided by prospective study participants. Blood samples from the prospective study were shipped frozen or at room temperature prior to DNA extraction. According to the germline V gene, CDR1 reads SGHTA and CDR2 reads FQGNSA. Including cysteine and phenylalanine, the CDR3 has 17 amino acids. Just the 51-base CDR3 DNA is kept, in frame starting at base 1. The junction shows trimming of 1 base on V and 4 bases on J, and the gene matches do not reach 11 bases of it.

In the case of this clone: This clone's antigen is unknown. There are no base qualities to consult, and no much larger clone falls within one base.

The immunoSEQ Assay, a bias-controlled multiplex PCR, was used to amplify TCRbeta CDR3 regions from genomic DNA. The paper's processing steps were these. Within the assay, amplification of reference gene primers was used to estimate how many nucleated cells each sample contained. Sequence reads were collapsed and filtered to measure the absolute abundance of every unique TCRbeta CDR3 rearrangement. Productive Simpson clonality was computed per sample as the square root of Simpson's diversity index over productive rearrangements. Sourced from immuneACCESS, this table was stored by TCRdb with only in-frame sequences that have V and J called. A share of the clones is absent; for the studies checked, an unresolved V gene accounts for under half, and the remainder has no known explanation. The V and J calls and clone size were taken over from that table, and D and trimming were inferred from the DNA. The sample data list a few hundred thousand clones, and about nine tenths of these were observed just once. The ten most abundant clones make up less than 3.5% of the sample.

The chain was built from TRBV7-2 and TRBJ2-5; 8 middle bases align to TRBD1. This receptor was taken from a woman aged 45-65 years who had been exposed to COVID-19. The sequenced material came from PBMCs or T cells enriched from blood (not recorded which). CDR3 loop: CASSLVGQGAVVETQYF. The DNA is as follows: TGTGCCAGCAGCTTAGTCGGGCAGGGGGCCGTGGTAGAGACCCAGTACTTC.